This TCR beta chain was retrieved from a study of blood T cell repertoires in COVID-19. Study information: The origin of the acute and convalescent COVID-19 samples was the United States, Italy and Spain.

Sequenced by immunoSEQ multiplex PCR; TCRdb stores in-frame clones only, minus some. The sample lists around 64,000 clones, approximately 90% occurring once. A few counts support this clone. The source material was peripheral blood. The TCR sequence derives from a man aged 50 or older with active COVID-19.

CDR3 DNA: TGTGCCAGCAGGAGACTCTCGGGGTATGGCTACACCTTC. Its protein is CASRRLSGYGYTF. V gene TRBV2 combines with J gene TRBJ1-2; D remains unclear. The ends were cut back, 6 bases at V and 5 bases at J, with 13 bases in the middle. CDR1 SNHLY and CDR2 FYNNEI come from the germline V gene. The CDR3 is 13 amino acids.